Included here is one T cell receptor beta chain sequence, with context. Its specificity is unknown. The J segment lost 0 bases and the V segment lost 6 bases, leaving 5 bases of the junction unmatched. In germline, CDR1 is SNHLY, CDR2 FYNNEI. The CDR3 runs to 15 residues. TCRdb's table, derived via immunoSEQ multiplex PCR, lists solely in-frame clones and lacks some. The data show about 72,000 clones, around nine tenths seen once. This entry is derived from a study of T cell responses to AZD1222 COVID-19 vaccine. Study at large: Timing groups of about 4 and about 12 weeks for second doses were pooled.

Study results and caveats: Reportedly, nearly half the spike-specific TCRs target unmutated variant regions. Across the whole spike, CD4 TCRs peaked at regions 160-218 and 743-854.

The sequence came from an adult in good health. The sample here was peripheral blood, taken on day 0 of AZD1222 vaccination. The chain combines TRBV2 with TRBJ2-5; 9 bases are a match to TRBD2. The CDR3: CASSLLAGYQETQYF. CDR3 nucleotides: TGTGCCAGCAGCCTCCTAGCGGGGTACCAAGAGACCCAGTACTTC.